A single sample gave rise to the 4 T cell receptor beta chains below, sequenced in a study of shared clonotypes between healthy human individuals. Sequencing used immunoSEQ multiplex PCR; TCRdb keeps in-frame clones, though not all of them. The sample lists about 2 million clones; about 95% were seen once. Terminally differentiated effector memory CD45RA+ cells were left out of the naive CD8 fraction, which was CD45RO-negative and positively selected for CCR7. The source material was naive CD8+ T cells sorted from blood. Receptors originate from a man aged 18 to 30 in good health.

This rearrangement joins TRBV5-1 to TRBJ2-1; TRBD2 agrees at 12 bases. Germline CDR1 is SGHRS and CDR2 is YFSETQ. This CDR3 region has 15 residues. J gave up 8 bases and V 5 bases, and 8 bases lay outside the gene matches. CDR3 in DNA: TGCGCCAGCAGTCGGCTAGCGGGAGGGAGGGATGAGCAGTTCTTC. Its protein is CASSRLAGGRDEQFF.

The DNA of the CDR3 is TGTGCCAGCAGTTCGATAGCGGGGGGGCCTCTCGAGCAGTACTTC. Residues: CASSSIAGGPLEQYF. The rearrangement links TRBV27 to TRBJ2-7; 11 nucleotides match TRBD2. This CDR3 contains 15 residues. Trimming removed 4 bases from V and 6 bases from J; junction bases left unmatched: 8. Germline V CDR1 and CDR2: MNHEY, SMNVEV (reference sequence).

The chain has TRBV9 and TRBJ2-3; D is uncertain. The V gene lost 3 bases and the J gene lost 2 bases, with 10 bases spanning the gap. The germline V gene has CDR1 SGDLS and CDR2 YYNGEE. The CDR3 is made up of 14 amino acids. In nucleotides, the CDR3 is TGTGCCAGCAGCGCGAGTGGGTTCACAGATACGCAGTATTTT. It codes for CASSASGFTDTQYF.

On this clone: The same CDR3 can be traced to other DNA sequences in this sample. The CDR3 is CASSPGTGSYEQYF. For the CDR3, the DNA is TGTGCCAGCAGTCCCGGGACAGGATCCTACGAGCAGTACTTC. The chain has TRBV28 and TRBJ2-7; TRBD1 matches 8 bases. CDR3 length equals 14 residues. Germline V gene data show CDR1 as MDHEN and CDR2 as SYDVKM. V shed 5 bases and J 1 base; nucleotides not matched to a gene: 4.